The text below deals with one TCR beta chain. What it recognizes is unknown. Mismatch with germline at one junction end may stem from a read error. The data are from a study of T cells in narcolepsy. Study-level information: Patients with NT1 or NT2 and healthy control donors were enrolled.

General study points: Autoreactive clone sequences were missing from some blood memory CD4+ repertoires. Healthy controls reportedly lacked the autoreactive clonotypes serially found in patients' blood.

Sequenced by immunoSEQ multiplex PCR; TCRdb stores in-frame clones only, minus some. The data contain approximately 28,000 clones, approximately 80% of them singletons. This CDR3 contains 16 residues. CDR1 and CDR2 (germline): KGHSH, LQKENI. The rearrangement joins TRBV18 to TRBJ1-4, with no clear D. The sample was memory (CD45RA-) CD4+ T cells from blood. This TCR derives from a human donor in good health. The CDR3 sequence: CASSPNHLTTNEKLFF. The CDR3 DNA sequence: TGTGCCAGCTCACCGAACCACTTAACAACGAATGAAAAACTGTTTTTT.